One and the same sample provided the 10 T cell receptor beta chains below, sequenced in a study of radiotherapy plus CTLA-4 blockade in lung cancer. Sequenced by immunoSEQ multiplex PCR; TCRdb stores in-frame clones only, minus some. The profile covers some 60,000 clones, with 65% to 85% appearing a single time and 2.5% to 3% taken by the ten largest. Material: peripheral blood, obtained from a patient treated with radiotherapy plus ipilimumab. The receptors here all came from a human donor with non-small cell lung cancer who had a complete response to radiotherapy plus ipilimumab.

The chain combines TRBV20-1 with TRBJ1-2, with D hard to call. V dropped 7 bases and J dropped 1 base, with 7 bases sitting between them. In germline, CDR1 is DFQATT, CDR2 SNEGSKA (reference sequence). This CDR3 has 11 residues. The CDR3 nucleotides are TGCAGTGTACCGGTTAACTATGGCTACACCTTC. It codes for CSVPVNYGYTF.

This clone was observed a handful of times. The genes are TRBV2 and TRBJ2-4, with D possibly being TRBD1 (5 bases). This CDR3 has 19 residues. Germline loops: CDR1 SNHLY, CDR2 FYNNEI. V lost 1 base, J lost 0 bases, and 19 bases lay in between. This chain's CDR3 is CASSEEWSDITIAKNIQYF. CDR3 in DNA: TGTGCCAGCAGTGAAGAGTGGTCGGACATTACAATAGCCAAAAACATTCAGTACTTC.

This clone turned up a few times. The CDR3 DNA sequence: TGCGCCAGCAGCCAAGACCGGGACAGGAACACTGAAGCTTTCTTT. Translation gives CASSQDRDRNTEAFF. The chain has TRBV4-3 and TRBJ1-1, with 7 bases fitting TRBD1. With V trimmed by 0 bases and J by 1 base, 2 bases remained unmatched. CDR3 length: 15 amino acids. In germline, CDR1 is LGHNA, CDR2 YSLEER.

The CDR3: CASTFPLDRGGLNTEAFF. The CDR3 DNA reads TGTGCCAGCACCTTCCCCCTGGACAGGGGAGGGTTGAACACTGAAGCTTTCTTT. The gene calls are TRBV27 and TRBJ1-1, with 9 bases aligning to TRBD1. The CDR3 runs 18 residues. With 7 bases clipped from V and 0 bases from J, the junction kept 15 bases outside the gene matches. CDR1 is MNHEY and CDR2 is SMNVEV in the germline V gene (reference sequence).

V and J are TRBV2 and TRBJ2-7, with D unresolved. The ends were cut back, 3 bases at V and 2 bases at J, with 8 bases in the middle. The CDR3 sequence is 13 residues long. Germline CDR1 reads SNHLY; CDR2 reads FYNNEI. The CDR3 DNA reads as TGTGCCAGCAGTGATTTTCTTGCCTACGAGCAGTACTTC. This codes for CASSDFLAYEQYF.

The genes are TRBV5-4 and TRBJ2-5, with 9 bases fitting TRBD2. In germline, CDR1 is SGHNT, CDR2 YYREEE (reference sequence). The length of the CDR3 is 15 residues. The trim removed 5 bases at V and 3 bases at J, leaving 8 bases unmatched. CDR3 coding DNA: TGTGCCAGCAGAACAGCGGGGGGTCGAGAAGAGACCCAGTACTTC. Protein: CASRTAGGREETQYF.

This clone was recorded once. The chain carries TRBV9 and TRBJ2-3, with D unclear. Trimming shortened V by 0 bases and J by 2 bases, and 10 bases separated the two germline ends. This CDR3 region has 15 residues. CDR1 SGDLS and CDR2 YYNGEE come from the germline V gene. The CDR3 DNA reads as TGTGCCAGCAGCGTAGGTGGCGGATTCACAGATACGCAGTATTTT. Protein product: CASSVGGGFTDTQYF.

This chain joins TRBV11-2 and TRBJ1-1; 8 nucleotides match TRBD1. Trimming cost V 1 base and J 1 base; bases outside gene matches: 5. The CDR3 has 16 amino acids. Germline CDR1 is SGHAT and CDR2 is FQNNGV. This chain's CDR3 is CASSLGQGRGNTEAFF. DNA of the CDR3: TGTGCCAGCAGCTTAGGACAGGGGAGGGGGAACACTGAAGCTTTCTTT.

The rearrangement joins TRBV7-3 to TRBJ2-1; 8 positions match TRBD1. Germline values: CDR1 SGHTA, CDR2 FQGTGA. Trimming cost V 5 bases and J 7 bases; bases outside gene matches: 10. The CDR3 sequence is 15 residues long. Written as DNA, the CDR3 is TGTGCCAGCAGCGATGGACAGGGAGGAAGGAATGAGCAGTTCTTC. This translates into CASSDGQGGRNEQFF.

With respect to this clone: Sequence at one end of the junction differs from germline and may be a read error. The chain carries TRBV30 and TRBJ2-5, with TRBD1 matching over 7 bases. The better agreement between TRBJ2-7 and the DNA end casts doubt on the J call. Germline V CDR1 and CDR2: GTSNPN, SVGIG (reference sequence). The CDR3 runs to 13 residues. The CDR3 reads CVWSLQGSGEQYF. DNA of the CDR3: TGTGTCTGGAGTTTACAGGGGTCCGGCGAGCAGTACTTC.